Following are 10 T cell receptor beta chains from one sample sequenced in a study of blood T cell repertoires in COVID-19. This table comes from immunoSEQ multiplex PCR, and its TCRdb copy is limited to in-frame clones, with some not included. Of 120,000 to 150,000 clones in the sample, about four fifths are singletons; the top ten hold roughly 4.5%. The sequenced material came from peripheral blood. The origin of the receptors is a human donor in a cohort sampled during active COVID-19.

The chain joins TRBV5-6 to TRBJ2-2; 14 positions agree with TRBD2. The CDR3 sequence is 16 residues long. Per the germline V gene, CDR1 is SGHDT and CDR2 is YYEEEE. Germline trimming cut 3 bases from V and 3 bases from J; bases unmatched to any gene: 1. The CDR3 loop is CASSWGLAGDTGELFF. The CDR3 DNA reads TGTGCCAGCAGCTGGGGACTAGCGGGAGACACCGGGGAGCTGTTTTTT.

This chain joins TRBV5-3 and TRBJ1-4, with 8 bases lining up with TRBD1. TRBV5-3 is placed among ORFs of uncertain function. This CDR3 has 14 amino acids. V shed 5 bases, J shed 6 bases, and the junction held 6 bases outside the gene matches. The CDR3 coding sequence is TGTGCCAGAAGACCGGACAGGGATCATGAAAAACTGTTTTTT. This gives the protein CARRPDRDHEKLFF.

This clone was observed once. J is TRBJ2-3 and V is TRBV4-1; no reliable D call. The CDR3 consists of 15 residues. Trimming shortened V by 2 bases and J by 0 bases, and 9 bases separated the two germline ends. Looked up from germline, CDR1 is MGHRA and CDR2 is YSYEKL. Here the CDR3 DNA reads TGCGCCAGCAGCCAACACGGGTTAAGCACAGATACGCAGTATTTT. Its translation: CASSQHGLSTDTQYF.

The chain recombines TRBV28 with TRBJ2-7, with 8 bases that match TRBD2. This CDR3 spans 14 amino acids. J was trimmed by 4 bases and V by 4 bases; bases with no gene match: 6. The germline CDR1 and CDR2 sequences are MDHEN and SYDVKM. The CDR3 here is CASSSGGGLYEQYV. CDR3 DNA sequence: TGTGCCAGCAGTTCCGGGGGGGGGCTATACGAGCAGTACGTC.

The chain has TRBV6-1 and TRBJ2-3, with 7 bases aligning to TRBD2. CDR1 and CDR2 from the germline V gene are MNHNS and SASEGT. The CDR3 contains 15 residues. Losses at the gene ends were 3 bases for V and 4 bases for J; bases not matched to a gene: 7. Written as DNA, the CDR3 is TGTGCCAGCAGTGAGGGTGCGGGGGTAGCAGATACGCAGTATTTT. It translates to CASSEGAGVADTQYF.

The chain has TRBV6-5 and TRBJ1-1; TRBD1 matches 7 bases. Germline values: CDR1 MNHEY, CDR2 SVGAGI. The CDR3 runs 13 residues. V was pared by 6 bases and J by 1 base, with 2 bases of the junction left unmatched. The CDR3 spells CASSRQGNTEAFF. The CDR3 DNA follows: TGTGCCAGCAGCCGACAGGGGAACACTGAAGCTTTCTTT.

This clone was seen more than once but under ten times. V is TRBV19 and J is TRBJ2-3; TRBD2 agrees at 9 bases. V was clipped by 4 bases and J by 2 bases; unmatched bases: 4. CDR3 length: 15 residues. CDR1 is LNHDA and CDR2 is SQIVND in the germline V gene (reference sequence). The CDR3 spells CASSSGRDFTDTQYF. The CDR3 DNA follows: TGTGCCAGTAGTAGCGGGAGGGATTTCACAGATACGCAGTATTTT.

This clone was observed a few times. Other DNA sequences in the same sample also yield this CDR3. The V and J genes are TRBV19 and TRBJ1-3, with no clear D. The CDR3 contains 12 residues. Trimming took off 5 bases at V and 4 bases at J, with 6 bases between the two ends. CDR1 is LNHDA and CDR2 is SQIVND in the germline V gene (reference sequence). CDR3 in DNA: TGTGCCAGTAGTCCCGGGGGAAACACCATATATTTT. It codes for CASSPGGNTIYF.

The rearrangement joins TRBV19 to TRBJ2-1; 9 nucleotides match TRBD1. Trimming took 6 bases from V and 5 from J; bases not matched to a gene: 5. CDR3 length equals 14 residues. Germline-derived CDR1 and CDR2 are LNHDA and SQIVND (reference sequence). In DNA, the CDR3 is TGTGCCAGTAGGGGACAGGGTTACGACAATGAGCAGTTCTTC. This gives the protein CASRGQGYDNEQFF.

The chain joins TRBV7-2 to TRBJ2-1, with 11 bases that match TRBD1. Trimming at V came to 7 bases and at J to 7 bases, leaving 6 bases not matched to a gene. The CDR3 sequence is 14 residues long. Germline lookup yields CDR1 SGHTA and CDR2 FQGNSA. Here the CDR3 DNA reads TGTGCCAGCAACCGGGACAGGGGGTTAAATGAGCAGTTCTTC. This gives the protein CASNRDRGLNEQFF.